The clone carrying this T cell receptor (beta chain) was counted at least ten times. Its antigen remains unidentified. Separate cDNA molecules each had unique molecular identifiers attached to them. Via MiXCR, TCRdb re-called the 5' RACE reads, giving one row per CDR3 protein. The sample has about 39,000 distinct CDR3 sequences, 4.5% to 5% seen once. This record comes from a study of early T cells in non-severe SARS-CoV-2 infection. Study-wide context: Sequencing of bulk RNA from unsorted whole blood was done, without chain pairing.

Overall study results and limits: CD4 and private specificities were missed by VDJdb matching, which favored anti-spike CD8 responses.

Germline loops: CDR1 SGHRS, CDR2 YFSETQ. The CDR3 runs to 14 residues. V lost 4 bases and J lost 4; bases outside the gene matches: 8. The sequencing input was whole blood. The genes are TRBV5-1 and TRBJ2-7; 7 nucleotides align to TRBD1. The TCR originated in an adult who was a healthcare worker with PCR-confirmed SARS-CoV-2 infection or an uninfected control (not recorded which). CDR3 nucleotides: TGCGCCAGCAGCAGTAGACAGGGTCGGTACGAGCAGTACTTC. Residues: CASSSRQGRYEQYF.